The 28 T cell receptor beta chains listed next were all sequenced from one sample in a study of T cells after yellow fever vaccination. TCRdb redid the calling of the 5' RACE reads with MiXCR, one entry per CDR3 protein. The sample carries roughly 340,000 distinct CDR3 sequences, roughly 4.3% recorded once. The material was PBMCs, obtained 5 days after the yellow fever booster vaccination. These receptors were obtained from a man between 18 and 35 years old who received the YFV17D yellow fever vaccine.

This clonotype has a handful of counts. The genes are TRBV7-6 and TRBJ1-5; 8 bases fit TRBD1. The CDR3 loop spans 17 amino acids. Germline V gene lookup returns CDR1 SGHVS and CDR2 FNYEAQ. The V segment lost 3 bases and the J segment 5 bases; nucleotides outside the gene matches: 12. DNA of the CDR3: TGTGCCAGCAGCTTCTCCCCCAGGGGGCCGTCGGATCAGCCCCAGCATTTT. Encoded protein: CASSFSPRGPSDQPQHF.

This clonotype came up a few times. This chain connects TRBV5-1 to TRBJ2-3; 13 bases fit TRBD2. The V gene end was trimmed by 3 bases and the J gene end by 2 bases; junction bases not matched to a gene: 9. Germline V CDR1 and CDR2: SGHRS, YFSETQ. The CDR3 spans 18 residues. In DNA form, the CDR3 reads TGCGCCAGCAGCTACGGACTAGCGGGGGCTCCATACACAGATACGCAGTATTTT. The encoded protein is CASSYGLAGAPYTDTQYF.

J is TRBJ1-1 and V is TRBV19, with D maybe TRBD1 (5 bases). V lost 6 bases and J 3 bases, leaving 17 bases between the germline ends. The CDR3 has 15 residues. Germline V gene data show CDR1 as LNHDA and CDR2 as SQIVND (reference sequence). Written as DNA, the CDR3 is TGTGCCAGTAGAGCCGGGGGGACGGGGGACACTGAAGCTTTCTTT. Its protein is CASRAGGTGDTEAFF.

This clonotype was detected only a few times. The chain is built from TRBV7-9 and TRBJ1-2; no clear D gene. The CDR3 has 12 amino acids. Deletions cut 4 bases from V and 7 bases from J, with 10 bases between. Per germline, CDR1 SEHNR and CDR2 FQNEAQ (reference sequence). CDR3 sequence reads: CASSSSDPGYTF. The CDR3 DNA reads as TGTGCCAGCAGCTCGTCAGACCCTGGCTACACCTTC.

This clonotype was found a few times. V is TRBV11-2 and J is TRBJ2-7; the match to TRBD1 covers 9 bases. Trimming took 4 bases from V and 6 from J; bases not matched to a gene: 7. This CDR3 region has 14 residues. Germline values: CDR1 SGHAT, CDR2 FQNNGV. CDR3 amino acids: CASSSWTGVGEQYV. In nucleotides, the CDR3 is TGTGCCAGCAGCTCATGGACAGGGGTAGGCGAGCAGTACGTC.

This clonotype has ten or more counts. J is TRBJ1-4 and V is TRBV12-3 or TRBV12-4; a possible D gene is TRBD1 (6 bases). The CDR3 sequence is 12 residues long. V gave up 7 bases and J gave up 7 bases, with 10 bases separating them. The CDR3 DNA reads as TGTGCCAGCAAGGGGGGGAGTGAAAAACTGTTTTTT. Its protein product is CASKGGSEKLFF.

The table lists this clonotype with a few counts. The chain joins TRBV7-2 to TRBJ2-5; D unclear. This CDR3 has 16 amino acids. CDR1 is SGHTA and CDR2 is FQGNSA in the germline V gene. V dropped 2 bases and J dropped 5 bases, with 18 bases sitting between them. CDR3 DNA: TGTGCCAGCAGCTTACTGGGCAGAATAGGCTCCGAGACCCAGTACTTC. The encoded protein is CASSLLGRIGSETQYF.

This clonotype has more than one count but fewer than ten. The chain links TRBV10-3 to TRBJ2-1; tentative D call: TRBD1 (6 bases). V lost 6 bases to trimming and J lost 0 bases, with 12 bases between them. Germline CDR1 and CDR2: ENHRY and SYGVKD. There are 15 residues in the CDR3. CDR3 nucleotide sequence: TGTGCCATCAGCTCACAGGGCTTCTCCTACAATGAGCAGTTCTTC. This encodes CAISSQGFSYNEQFF.

This clonotype was observed at least ten times. CDR3 nucleotides: TGTGCCAGCAGCGAGGACGGATATAGCAATCAGCCCCAGCATTTT. Translated: CASSEDGYSNQPQHF. This sequence joins TRBV6-6 and TRBJ1-5; D is undetermined. CDR3 length: 15 residues. Trimming removed 6 bases at V and 0 bases at J, with 12 bases between. Germline V gene lookup returns CDR1 MNHNY and CDR2 SVGAGI (reference sequence).

V is TRBV7-9 and J is TRBJ2-5; D gene unclear. The V end was cut by 4 bases, the J end by 0 bases, with 12 bases between. The CDR3 extends over 15 amino acids. Germline assignment: CDR1 SEHNR and CDR2 FQNEAQ (reference sequence). CDR3 region: CASSYPEVYQETQYF. The CDR3, as DNA: TGTGCCAGCAGCTACCCGGAAGTGTACCAAGAGACCCAGTACTTC.

The V and J genes are TRBV3-1 and TRBJ2-7, with TRBD2 matching over 8 bases. This CDR3 region has 16 residues. The germline CDR1 and CDR2 sequences are LGHDT and YNNKEL (reference sequence). V was clipped by 2 bases and J by 4 bases; unmatched bases: 10. CDR3 coding DNA: TGTGCCAGCAGCCAACCCTCACTAGCGGCGAGATACGAGCAGTACTTC. The encoded protein is CASSQPSLAARYEQYF.

The chain recombines TRBV11-2 with TRBJ2-2; the D is unclear. Germline V lookup: CDR1 SGHAT, CDR2 FQNNGV. This CDR3 is 13 amino acids long. V lost 2 bases, J lost 4 bases, and 5 bases lay in between. The CDR3 sequence: CASSLKPTGELFF. The CDR3 DNA sequence: TGTGCCAGCAGCTTAAAGCCCACCGGGGAGCTGTTTTTT.

Of note for this clonotype: A much bigger clone sits one base away, suggesting this may be a read error. The chain has TRBV29-1 and TRBJ2-4; D is ambiguous. Germline V gene sequence: CDR1 SQVTM, CDR2 ANQGSEA. The CDR3 covers 11 residues. CDR3 sequence reads: CSVGEKIIQYF. CDR3 DNA: TGCAGCGTTGGGGAAAAAATCATTCAGTACTTC.

Only a few counts were recorded for this clonotype. The rearrangement links TRBV28 to TRBJ2-1; no clear D gene. V was cut by 10 bases and J by 4 bases, with 17 bases left in between. Germline loops: CDR1 MDHEN, CDR2 SYDVKM. This CDR3 contains 14 residues. CDR3 protein: CANQPPLPYNEQFF. CDR3 coding DNA: TGTGCCAATCAACCCCCCTTGCCATACAATGAGCAGTTCTTC.

The chain carries TRBV7-3 and TRBJ2-3; D is uncertain. Trimming removed 2 bases from V and 5 bases from J, with 17 bases in between. Germline loops: CDR1 SGHTA, CDR2 FQGTGA. The CDR3 runs to 16 residues. The CDR3 nucleotides read TGTGCCAGCAGCTTATCGTCGAGGACCACACAAGATACGCAGTATTTT. It encodes CASSLSSRTTQDTQYF.

This clonotype was found many times. The rearrangement uses TRBV2 and TRBJ2-1; D is possibly TRBD2 (5 bases). Trimming shortened V by 3 bases and J by 7 bases, and 10 bases separated the two germline ends. The CDR3 spans 13 residues. CDR1 is SNHLY and CDR2 is FYNNEI in the germline V gene. CDR3 region: CASSDEGGNEQFF. Here the CDR3 DNA reads TGTGCCAGCAGTGATGAGGGTGGGAATGAGCAGTTCTTC.

The chain couples TRBV2 to TRBJ1-4; 7 bases align to TRBD1. Germline V lookup: CDR1 SNHLY, CDR2 FYNNEI. With 1 base clipped from V and 3 bases from J, the junction kept 2 bases outside the gene matches. This CDR3 has 15 residues. The CDR3 sequence: CASSEGDSSNEKLFF. In DNA form, the CDR3 reads TGTGCCAGCAGTGAAGGGGACAGCTCTAATGAAAAACTGTTTTTT.

This clonotype was counted ten times or more. This chain joins TRBV4-3 and TRBJ1-4, with D maybe TRBD1 (6 bases). The germline V gene has CDR1 LGHNA and CDR2 YSLEER. V was shortened by 8 bases and J by 3 bases, with 10 bases between the two germline ends. There are 13 residues in the CDR3. The CDR3 reads CASEDRSNEKLFF. For the CDR3, the DNA is TGCGCCAGCGAGGACAGATCTAATGAAAAACTGTTTTTT.

The V call is TRBV4-2, the J call TRBJ2-1, with TRBD2 matching over 13 bases. Germline values: CDR1 LGHNA, CDR2 YNFKEQ. The CDR3 is 16 residues long. J lost 8 bases, V lost 6 bases, and 10 bases had no gene match. The CDR3 is CASSRFGTSGIDEQFF. The CDR3 DNA sequence: TGTGCCAGCAGTCGGTTCGGGACTAGCGGGATCGATGAGCAGTTCTTC.

A few counts support this clonotype. The chain is built from TRBV11-3 and TRBJ1-2; tentative D call: TRBD1 (5 bases). Germline V gene data show CDR1 as SGHNT and CDR2 as YENEEA. Trimming stripped 1 base from V and 8 bases from J, with 11 bases between. The CDR3 loop spans 13 amino acids. CDR3 loop: CASSLATGTGYTF. Here the CDR3 DNA reads TGTGCCAGCAGCTTAGCAACAGGAACGGGCTACACCTTC.

The rearrangement joins TRBV12-3 or TRBV12-4 to TRBJ2-3; TRBD1 matches 12 bases. The CDR3 covers 15 residues. The V gene end was trimmed by 6 bases and the J gene end by 4 bases; junction bases not matched to a gene: 5. DNA of the CDR3: TGTGCCAGCAGGGGACAGGGGGCAATCGCAGATACGCAGTATTTT. As protein: CASRGQGAIADTQYF.

This clonotype was observed at least ten times. This chain links TRBV6-5 with TRBJ2-1; D is unclear. The CDR3 extends over 13 amino acids. The V and J ends lost 2 bases and 10 bases respectively, with 12 bases between them. The germline V gene has CDR1 MNHEY and CDR2 SVGAGI. CDR3 coding DNA: TGTGCCAGCAGTTACCCCGGCGCTTGGGAGCAGTTCTTC. This codes for CASSYPGAWEQFF.

Turning to this clonotype: A much more abundant neighbour one base away suggests this may be a read error. V usage is TRBV21-1 and J usage is TRBJ1-2; the DNA was not used to check the table's D call, TRBD1. TRBV21-1 is flagged as a pseudogene. The CDR3 spans 14 residues. The CDR3 DNA is TGTGCCTGCAGCACGTCCCATGACGTACATGGCTACACCTTC. This encodes CACSTSHDVHGYTF.

The chain combines TRBV7-9 with TRBJ1-4; D uncertain. There are 13 residues in the CDR3. V lost 5 bases to trimming and J lost 5 bases, with 9 bases between them. CDR1 and CDR2 (germline): SEHNR, FQNEAQ (reference sequence). The CDR3 bases are TGTGCCAGCAGCGACGGACTCAATGAAAAACTGTTTTTT. It specifies CASSDGLNEKLFF.

The table lists this clonotype with a few counts. This rearrangement joins TRBV7-9 to TRBJ1-6, with D perhaps matching TRBD1 (6 bases). With 4 bases removed from V and 9 bases from J, the gap between germline ends came to 19 bases. From germline, CDR1 is SEHNR and CDR2 FQNEAQ (reference sequence). CDR3 length: 16 residues. The CDR3 sequence is CASSSLLGGQGSPLHF. CDR3 sequence (DNA): TGTGCCAGCAGCTCCCTTCTAGGGGGGCAGGGTTCACCCCTCCACTTT.

This clonotype has ten or more counts. The chain is built from TRBV14 and TRBJ1-1; D is ambiguous. V was pared by 4 bases and J by 3 bases, with 9 bases between. From germline, CDR1 is SGHDN and CDR2 FVKESK. The CDR3 extends over 13 amino acids. As DNA, the CDR3 is TGTGCCAGCAGCCTAGGACCTTACACTGAAGCTTTCTTT. Translated, it gives CASSLGPYTEAFF.

This rearrangement joins TRBV5-6 to TRBJ2-5; D is perhaps TRBD2 (6 bases). Deletions cut 1 base from V and 5 bases from J, with 15 bases between. This CDR3 is built from 15 residues. Germline V gives CDR1 SGHDT, CDR2 YYEEEE. The CDR3 DNA is TGTGCCAGCAGCTTGCTTCGGGGGTATGTGGAGACCCAGTACTTC. Translating it yields CASSLLRGYVETQYF.

The V and J genes are TRBV11-2 and TRBJ2-2; 13 bases match TRBD2. Trimming removed 5 bases from V and 3 bases from J; junction bases left unmatched: 15. The CDR3 runs to 20 residues. The germline CDR1 and CDR2 sequences are SGHAT and FQNNGV. CDR3: CASSPDRPTSGGLYTGELFF. As DNA, the CDR3 is TGTGCCAGCAGCCCCGACCGTCCGACTAGCGGGGGGCTTTACACCGGGGAGCTGTTTTTT.